Reported below is one T cell receptor beta chain. Its antigen is unknown. These data come from a study of cytomegalovirus exposure and HLA in healthy donors. Study-level points and caveats: In vitro checks showed that three CMV-associated chains really do target CMV antigens. Per a later analysis, about 15,000 TCR beta sequences showed association with HLA alleles at 0.05 false discovery rate. Earlier findings revealed that most TCR beta V segments proved productive either about 87% or about 30% of the time. It was likely that a cluster of highly shared sequence variants was a sequencing artifact.

The CDR3 covers 16 residues. Germline CDR1 reads SGHDT; CDR2 reads YYEEEE. Trimming removed 0 bases from V and 3 bases from J; junction bases left unmatched: 7. The study ran its PCR with 60 Vbeta and 13 Jbeta primers. This table comes from immunoSEQ multiplex PCR, and its TCRdb copy is limited to in-frame clones, with some not included. The sample has 150,000 to 200,000 clones; around three quarters are singletons. The sample consisted of PBMCs. The chain uses TRBV5-6 and TRBJ2-5; 8 bases line up with TRBD2. The TCR comes from a man aged 40-49 years in good health and CMV-seropositive. CDR3 residues: CASSLGVSGAKETQYF. The CDR3 coding sequence is TGTGCCAGCAGCTTGGGTGTTAGCGGGGCTAAAGAGACCCAGTACTTC.